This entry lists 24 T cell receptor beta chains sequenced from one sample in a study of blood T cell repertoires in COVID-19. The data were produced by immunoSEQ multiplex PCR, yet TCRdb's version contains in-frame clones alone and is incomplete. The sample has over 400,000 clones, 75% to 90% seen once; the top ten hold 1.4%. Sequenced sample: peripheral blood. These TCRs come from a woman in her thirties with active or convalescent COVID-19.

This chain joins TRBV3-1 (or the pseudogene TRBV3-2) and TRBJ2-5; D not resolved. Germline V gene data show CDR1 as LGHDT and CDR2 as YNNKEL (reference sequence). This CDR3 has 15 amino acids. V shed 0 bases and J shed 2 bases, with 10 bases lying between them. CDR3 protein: CASSQDRQTQETQYF. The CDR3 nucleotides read TGTGCCAGCAGCCAAGATAGGCAGACACAAGAGACCCAGTACTTC.

CDR3 residues: CASRQGLGSPLHF. CDR3 in DNA: TGTGCCAGCAGACAGGGTTTGGGTTCACCCCTCCACTTT. J is TRBJ1-6 and V is TRBV6-5; D is possibly TRBD1 (6 bases). CDR3 size: 13 residues. With 6 bases removed from V and 9 bases from J, the gap between germline ends came to 12 bases. Germline V gene lookup returns CDR1 MNHEY and CDR2 SVGAGI.

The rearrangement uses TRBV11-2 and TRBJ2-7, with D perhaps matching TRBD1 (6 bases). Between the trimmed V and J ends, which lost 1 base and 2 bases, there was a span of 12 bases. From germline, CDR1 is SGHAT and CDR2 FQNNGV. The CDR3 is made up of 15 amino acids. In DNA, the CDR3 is TGTGCCAGCAGCTTAGGGGGGCACACCCCCTACGAGCAGTACTTC. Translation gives CASSLGGHTPYEQYF.

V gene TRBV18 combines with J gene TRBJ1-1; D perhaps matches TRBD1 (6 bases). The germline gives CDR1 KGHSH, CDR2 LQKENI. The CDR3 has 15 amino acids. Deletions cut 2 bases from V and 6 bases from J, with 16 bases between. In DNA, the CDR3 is TGTGCCAGCTCACCAGTAGGGAGGGGGTCCGCTGAAGCTTTCTTT. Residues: CASSPVGRGSAEAFF.

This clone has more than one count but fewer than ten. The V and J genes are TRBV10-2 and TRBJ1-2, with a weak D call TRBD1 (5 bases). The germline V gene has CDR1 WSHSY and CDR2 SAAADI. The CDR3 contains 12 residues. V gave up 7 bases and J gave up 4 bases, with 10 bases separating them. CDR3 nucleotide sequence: TGCGCCAGCATGAGAGACAGCTATGGCTACACCTTC. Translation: CASMRDSYGYTF.

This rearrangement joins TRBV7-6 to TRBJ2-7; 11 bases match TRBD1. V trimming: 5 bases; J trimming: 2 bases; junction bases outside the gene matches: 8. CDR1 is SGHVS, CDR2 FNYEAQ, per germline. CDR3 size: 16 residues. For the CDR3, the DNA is TGTGCCAGCAGCCAGGGGACAGGGGGTAGCCCCTACGAGCAGTACTTC. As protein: CASSQGTGGSPYEQYF.

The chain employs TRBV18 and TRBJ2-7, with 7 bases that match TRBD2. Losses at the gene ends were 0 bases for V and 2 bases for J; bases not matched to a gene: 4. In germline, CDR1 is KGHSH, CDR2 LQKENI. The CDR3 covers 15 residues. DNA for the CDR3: TGTGCCAGCTCACCACCGAGCGGGACCACCTACGAGCAGTACTTC. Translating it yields CASSPPSGTTYEQYF.

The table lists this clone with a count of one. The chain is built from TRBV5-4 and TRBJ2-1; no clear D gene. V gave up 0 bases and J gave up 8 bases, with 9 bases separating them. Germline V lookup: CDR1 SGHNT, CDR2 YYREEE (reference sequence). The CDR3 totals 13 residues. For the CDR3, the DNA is TGTGCCAGCAGCTTGGTTCTCGTCCATGAGCAGTTCTTC. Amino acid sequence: CASSLVLVHEQFF. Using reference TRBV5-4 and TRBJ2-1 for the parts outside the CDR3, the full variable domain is ETGVTQSPTHLIKTRGQQVTLRCSSQSGHNTVSWYQQALGQGPQFIFQYYREEENGRGNFPPRFSGLQFPNYSSELNVNALELDDSALYLCASSLVLVHEQFFGPGTRLTVL.

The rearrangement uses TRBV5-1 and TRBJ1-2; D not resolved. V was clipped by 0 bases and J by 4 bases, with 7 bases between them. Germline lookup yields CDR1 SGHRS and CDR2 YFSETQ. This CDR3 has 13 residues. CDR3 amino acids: CASSLGHSYGYTF. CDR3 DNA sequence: TGCGCCAGCAGCTTGGGACATAGCTATGGCTACACCTTC.

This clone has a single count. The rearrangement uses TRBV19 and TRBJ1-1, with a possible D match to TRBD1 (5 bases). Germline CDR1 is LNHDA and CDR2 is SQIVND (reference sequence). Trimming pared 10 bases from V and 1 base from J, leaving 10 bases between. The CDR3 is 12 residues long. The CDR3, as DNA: TGTGCCACCAGGGAAGGGAACACTGAAGCTTTCTTT. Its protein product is CATREGNTEAFF. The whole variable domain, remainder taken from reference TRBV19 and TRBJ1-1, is DGGITQSPKYLFRKEGQNVTLSCEQNLNHDAMYWYRQDPGQGLRLIYYSQIVNDFQKGDIAEGYSVSREKKESFPLTVTSAQKNPTAFYLCATREGNTEAFFGQGTRLTVV.

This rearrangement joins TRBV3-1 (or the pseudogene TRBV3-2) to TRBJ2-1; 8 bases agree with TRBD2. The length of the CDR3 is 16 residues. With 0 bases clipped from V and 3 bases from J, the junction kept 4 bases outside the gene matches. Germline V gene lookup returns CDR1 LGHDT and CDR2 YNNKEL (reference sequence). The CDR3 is CASSQDGLALYNEQFF. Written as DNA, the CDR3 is TGTGCCAGCAGCCAAGATGGACTAGCACTCTACAATGAGCAGTTCTTC.

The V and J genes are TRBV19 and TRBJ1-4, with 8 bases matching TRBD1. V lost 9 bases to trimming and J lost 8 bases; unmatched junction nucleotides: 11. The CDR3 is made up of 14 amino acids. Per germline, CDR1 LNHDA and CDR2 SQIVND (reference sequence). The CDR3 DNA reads TGTGCCAGCTACGGGACAGGTCGGAGGGAAAAACTGTTTTTT. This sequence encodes CASYGTGRREKLFF. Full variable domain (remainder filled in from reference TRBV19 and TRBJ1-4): DGGITQSPKYLFRKEGQNVTLSCEQNLNHDAMYWYRQDPGQGLRLIYYSQIVNDFQKGDIAEGYSVSREKKESFPLTVTSAQKNPTAFYLCASYGTGRREKLFFGSGTQLSVL.

CDR3 amino acids: CAIKGDSANSPLHF. CDR3 nucleotide sequence: TGTGCCATCAAGGGGGACAGTGCCAATTCACCCCTCCACTTT. This sequence joins TRBV10-3 and TRBJ1-6; TRBD1 agrees at 7 bases. The CDR3 has 14 amino acids. CDR1 is ENHRY and CDR2 is SYGVKD in the germline V gene. Trimming at V came to 7 bases and at J to 7 bases, leaving 7 bases not matched to a gene.

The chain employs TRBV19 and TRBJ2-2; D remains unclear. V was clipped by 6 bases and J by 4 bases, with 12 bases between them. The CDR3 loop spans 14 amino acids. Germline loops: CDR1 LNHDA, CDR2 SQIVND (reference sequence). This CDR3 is CASRMGTTTGELFF. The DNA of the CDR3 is TGTGCCAGTAGAATGGGCACGACCACCGGGGAGCTGTTTTTT.

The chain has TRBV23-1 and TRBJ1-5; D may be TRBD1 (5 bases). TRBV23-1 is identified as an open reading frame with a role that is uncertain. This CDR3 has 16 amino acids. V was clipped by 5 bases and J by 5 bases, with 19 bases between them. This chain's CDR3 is CASSKGASPPDQPQHF. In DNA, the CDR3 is TGCGCCAGCAGTAAAGGGGCCAGTCCGCCTGATCAGCCCCAGCATTTT.

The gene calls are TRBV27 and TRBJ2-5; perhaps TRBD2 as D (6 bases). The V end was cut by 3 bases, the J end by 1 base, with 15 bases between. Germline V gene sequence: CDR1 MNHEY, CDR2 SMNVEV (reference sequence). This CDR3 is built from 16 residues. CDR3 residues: CASSLGGIYLQETQYF. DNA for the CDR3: TGTGCCAGCAGTTTGGGGGGTATCTACCTCCAAGAGACCCAGTACTTC.

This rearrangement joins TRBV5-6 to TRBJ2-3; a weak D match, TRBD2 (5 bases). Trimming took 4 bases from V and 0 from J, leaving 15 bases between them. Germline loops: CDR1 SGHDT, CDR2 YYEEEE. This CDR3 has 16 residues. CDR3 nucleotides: TGTGCCAGCAGCCGCCGGGAAGGATTGAGCACAGATACGCAGTATTTT. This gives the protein CASSRREGLSTDTQYF.

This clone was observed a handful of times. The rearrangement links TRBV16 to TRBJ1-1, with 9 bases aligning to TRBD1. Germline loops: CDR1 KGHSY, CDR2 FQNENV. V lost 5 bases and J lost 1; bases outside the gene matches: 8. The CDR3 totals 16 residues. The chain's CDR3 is CASSSHRGPGNTEAFF. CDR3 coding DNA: TGTGCCAGCAGCTCCCACAGGGGGCCGGGGAACACTGAAGCTTTCTTT.

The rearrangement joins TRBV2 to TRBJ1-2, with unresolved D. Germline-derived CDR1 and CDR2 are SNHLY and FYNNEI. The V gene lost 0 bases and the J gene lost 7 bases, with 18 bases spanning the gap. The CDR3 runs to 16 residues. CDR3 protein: CASSEARNIPTSGYTF. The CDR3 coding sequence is TGTGCCAGCAGTGAAGCGCGGAACATTCCGACGAGTGGCTACACCTTC.

CDR3: CASSESPVTYEQYF. Written as DNA, the CDR3 is TGCGCCAGCAGTGAGTCGCCGGTTACCTACGAGCAGTACTTC. V and J are TRBV10-1 and TRBJ2-7; D gene ambiguous. The CDR3 runs to 14 residues. Trimming pared 0 bases from V and 2 bases from J, leaving 8 bases between. Germline CDR1 reads WNHNN; CDR2 reads SYGVQD (reference sequence).

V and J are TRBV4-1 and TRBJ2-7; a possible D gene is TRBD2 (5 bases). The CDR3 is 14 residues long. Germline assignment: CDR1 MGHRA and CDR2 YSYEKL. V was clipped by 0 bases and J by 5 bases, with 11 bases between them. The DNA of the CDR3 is TGCGCCAGCAGCCAAGAGCTGTTTAGCGACGAGCAGTACTTC. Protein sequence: CASSQELFSDEQYF.

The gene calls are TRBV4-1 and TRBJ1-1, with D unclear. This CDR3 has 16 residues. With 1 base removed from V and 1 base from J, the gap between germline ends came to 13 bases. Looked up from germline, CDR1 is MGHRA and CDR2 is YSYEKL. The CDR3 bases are TGCGCCAGCAGCCAAGTGCACTCTGGGCAGAACACTGAAGCTTTCTTT. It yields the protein CASSQVHSGQNTEAFF.

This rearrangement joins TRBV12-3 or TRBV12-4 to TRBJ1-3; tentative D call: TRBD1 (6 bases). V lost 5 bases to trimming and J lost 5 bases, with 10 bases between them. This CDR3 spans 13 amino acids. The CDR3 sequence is CASSGGLRNTIYF. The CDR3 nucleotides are TGTGCCAGCAGTGGGGGCCTTCGAAACACCATATATTTT.

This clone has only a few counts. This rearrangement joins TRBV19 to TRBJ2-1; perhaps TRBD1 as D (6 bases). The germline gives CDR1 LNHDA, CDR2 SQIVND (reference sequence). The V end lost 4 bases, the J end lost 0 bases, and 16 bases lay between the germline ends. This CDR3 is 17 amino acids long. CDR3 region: CASSKQGPSGSYNEQFF. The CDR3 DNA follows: TGTGCCAGTAGTAAACAGGGACCGTCGGGCTCCTACAATGAGCAGTTCTTC.